Listed below are T cell receptor beta chains from one sample, sequenced in a study of OX40 agonist ivuxolimab in advanced cancers. Here immunoSEQ multiplex PCR was the method, and the copy in TCRdb shows in-frame clones only, minus some. The sample has just over 40,000 clones; around 89% are singletons. Sequenced here: CD4+ or CD8+ T cells sorted from blood, sampled in a trial of the OX40 agonist ivuxolimab. These receptors were obtained from an adult with an advanced solid tumor such as melanoma, head and neck, liver or kidney cancer. The CDR3 runs from the conserved cysteine through the conserved F or W.

J gene | V gene | CDR3 protein
TRBJ2-7 | TRBV27 | CASSFSSGPYEQYF
TRBJ1-6 | TRBV5-1 | CASSLMDSGSPLHF
TRBJ2-2 | TRBV6-6 | CASSATDTGELFF
TRBJ2-5 | TRBV7-8 | CASSWAGQETQYF
TRBJ2-2 | TRBV27 | CASSLGGIASAGELFF
TRBJ1-1 | TRBV6-4 | CASSEIPNTEAFF
TRBJ2-7 | TRBV20-1 | CSAREAGVKYF
TRBJ2-2 | TRBV7-3 | CASSLTGWRTGELFF
TRBJ2-7 | TRBV28 | CASSLLAGRYEQYF
TRBJ2-3 | TRBV30 | CAWSVGIGGNTDTQYF
TRBJ2-7 | TRBV11-2 | CASSYAGFSYEQYF
TRBJ2-5 | TRBV7-9 | CASSHRLFPETQYF
TRBJ2-5 | TRBV7-8 | CASSFSSGSSETQYF
TRBJ2-7 | TRBV29-1 | CSVDGEGGEQYF
TRBJ2-2 | TRBV5-1 | CASSWGQGFANTGELFF
TRBJ2-7 | TRBV28 | CASSLRGRHEQYF
TRBJ2-5 | TRBV4-1 | CASSQPPGLADETQYF
TRBJ2-1 | TRBV30 | CAWTLEGRRNEQFF
TRBJ2-1 | TRBV7-2 | CASSPDWGGDEQFF
TRBJ2-7 | TRBV9 | CASSPSRASYEQYF
TRBJ1-5 | TRBV28 | CASSLYISNQPQHF
TRBJ2-2 | TRBV11-3 | CASSPQSGMRGELFF
TRBJ1-2 | TRBV6-1 | CASSFQGIHYGYTF
TRBJ2-1 | TRBV5-4 | CASSFSAGEGNEQFF
TRBJ2-2 | TRBV9 | CASSDGVGGELFF
TRBJ2-7 | TRBV28 | CASRWGRLPYEQYF
TRBJ2-2 | TRBV11-3 | CASSLDNSHTGELFF
NA | TRBV14 | CASSQRPRWYEQYF
TRBJ2-7 | TRBV27 | CASSPGLMYEQYF
TRBJ1-1 | TRBV28 | CASSWGTGGTEAFF
TRBJ1-2 | TRBV15 | CATSRDGEGTSYGYTF
TRBJ2-3 | TRBV7-9 | CASSGAGGQTDTQYF
TRBJ2-7 | TRBV7-6 | CASSLLDGSSYEQYF
TRBJ1-5 | TRBV9 | CASSVGGTEYQPQHF
TRBJ1-2 | TRBV21-1 | CASSKALLRANYGYTF
TRBJ2-7 | TRBV7-6 | CASSPRGVYEQYF
TRBJ2-1 | TRBV15 | CATSTASSGELDEQFF
TRBJ2-3 | TRBV5-4 | CASTTVGAEDTQYF
TRBJ2-7 | TRBV28 | CASIPGQGLNEQYF